This entry features one TCR beta chain sequence. The method was immunoSEQ multiplex PCR; TCRdb's version includes in-frame clones alone and lacks a portion of them. The table includes 65,000 to 80,000 clones, 85% to 90% detected once. The CDR3 has 16 amino acids. With 3 bases clipped from V and 2 bases from J, the junction kept 7 bases outside the gene matches. Germline CDR1 LNHDA, CDR2 SQIVND (reference sequence). The record originates from a study of control samples from healthy donors and cancer patients. This receptor was obtained from a woman aged 60-75 years with head and neck cancer. The genes are TRBV19 and TRBJ2-1; the match to TRBD2 covers 7 bases. Input material: PBMCs. In DNA form, the CDR3 reads TGTGCCAGTAGTATCGAGGGTAGCGGGCCCTACAATGAGCAGTTCTTC. Translating it yields CASSIEGSGPYNEQFF.